This T cell receptor beta chain originates from a study of blood T cell repertoires in COVID-19. The overall study: The United States, Italy and Spain were the sources of the acute and convalescent COVID-19 samples. Nucleic acid was either cDNA or gDNA, and it came from T cells, B-cell-depleted T cells, or PBMCs.

The ends lost 5 bases at V and 0 bases at J; junction bases unmatched: 3. The CDR3 has 17 residues. Germline V gives CDR1 MDHEN, CDR2 SYDVKM. The method was immunoSEQ multiplex PCR; TCRdb's version includes in-frame clones alone and lacks a portion of them. In the table there are about 240,000 clones, about 90% of which are singletons. This clone has a handful of counts. Participants, roughly 18 to 100 years old, spanned some 23 US areas. The receptor was isolated from a woman aged 40 to 50 with acute COVID-19. Sequenced: PBMCs or T cells enriched from blood (not recorded which). The V call is TRBV28, the J call TRBJ2-3, with 15 positions matching TRBD2. CDR3 sequence reads: CASSRTSGRESTDTQYF. The CDR3 coding sequence is TGTGCCAGCAGTCGGACTAGCGGGAGGGAGAGCACAGATACGCAGTATTTT.